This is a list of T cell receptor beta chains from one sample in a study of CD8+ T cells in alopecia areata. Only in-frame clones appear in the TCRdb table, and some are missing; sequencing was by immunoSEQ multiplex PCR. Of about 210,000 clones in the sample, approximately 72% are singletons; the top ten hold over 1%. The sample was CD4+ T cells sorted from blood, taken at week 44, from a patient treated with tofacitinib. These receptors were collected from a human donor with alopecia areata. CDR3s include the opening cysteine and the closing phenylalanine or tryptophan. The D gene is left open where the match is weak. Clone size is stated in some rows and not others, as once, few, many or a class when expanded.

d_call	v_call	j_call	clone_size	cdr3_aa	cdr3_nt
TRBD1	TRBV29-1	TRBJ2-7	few	CSVIPGQGTPYEQYF	TGCAGCGTGATACCGGGACAGGGGACTCCCTACGAGCAGTACTTC
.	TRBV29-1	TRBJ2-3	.	CSVGWRGQTDTQYF	TGCAGCGTTGGATGGAGGGGCCAGACAGATACGCAGTATTTT
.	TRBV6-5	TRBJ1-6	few	CASSYKFSPLHF	TGTGCCAGCAGTTACAAGTTCTCACCCCTCCACTTT
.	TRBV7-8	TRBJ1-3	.	CASSLARGNTIYF	TGTGCCAGCAGCTTAGCGCGGGGAAACACCATATATTTT
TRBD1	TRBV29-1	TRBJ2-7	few	CSVRQGSAYEQYF	TGCAGCGTCCGACAGGGATCGGCTTACGAGCAGTACTTC
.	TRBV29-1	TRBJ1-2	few	CSVGGYGYTF	TGCAGCGTGGGGGGGTATGGCTACACCTTC
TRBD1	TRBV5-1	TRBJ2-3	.	CASSWDRRSTDTQYF	TGCGCCAGCAGCTGGGACAGGCGAAGCACAGATACGCAGTATTTT
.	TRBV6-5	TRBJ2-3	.	CASSYSHEADTQYF	TGTGCCAGCAGTTACTCACATGAAGCAGATACGCAGTATTTT
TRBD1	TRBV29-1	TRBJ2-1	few	CSVLGQGAYNEQFF	TGCAGCGTTCTGGGACAGGGGGCCTACAATGAGCAGTTCTTC
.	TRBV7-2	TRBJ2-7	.	CASSRQSSEQYF	TGTGCCAGCAGCCGACAGTCCTCTGAGCAGTACTTC
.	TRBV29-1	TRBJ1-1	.	CSVEEAGLGEAFF	TGCAGCGTTGAAGAGGCAGGGTTGGGTGAAGCTTTCTTT
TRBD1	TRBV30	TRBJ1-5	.	CAWSAGQPNQPQHF	TGTGCCTGGAGCGCGGGACAGCCCAATCAGCCCCAGCATTTT
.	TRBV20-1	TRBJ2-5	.	CSATGGTQYF	TGCAGTGCTACCGGGGGTACCCAGTACTTC
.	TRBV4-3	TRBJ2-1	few	CASSQEYGEQFF	TGCGCCAGCAGCCAAGAGTACGGTGAGCAGTTCTTC
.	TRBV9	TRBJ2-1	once	CASSVAGDNEQFF	TGTGCCAGCAGCGTAGCTGGGGACAATGAGCAGTTCTTC
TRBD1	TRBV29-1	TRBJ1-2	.	CSVETTGMGYGYTF	TGCAGCGTTGAAACGACAGGGATGGGCTATGGCTACACCTTC
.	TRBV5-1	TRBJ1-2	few	CASRLTGFDDGYTF	TGCGCCAGCAGGCTTACAGGGTTCGACGATGGCTACACCTTC
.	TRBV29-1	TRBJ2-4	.	CSVGQKAKNIQYF	TGCAGCGTTGGGCAGAAAGCCAAAAACATTCAGTACTTC
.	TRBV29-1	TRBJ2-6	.	CSVSSSGANVLTF	TGCAGCGTGAGTAGCTCTGGGGCCAACGTCCTGACTTTC
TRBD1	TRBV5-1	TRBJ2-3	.	CASSLHGTGKSTDTQYF	TGCGCCAGCAGCTTGCATGGGACAGGGAAGAGCACAGATACGCAGTATTTT
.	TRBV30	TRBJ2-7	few	CAWSVIGHEQYF	TGTGCCTGGAGTGTAATAGGACACGAGCAGTACTTC
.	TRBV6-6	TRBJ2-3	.	CASSYPRGRTDTQYF	TGTGCCAGCAGTTACCCGCGGGGCCGTACAGATACGCAGTATTTT
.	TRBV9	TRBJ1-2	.	CASSVDPRGEGYTF	TGTGCCAGCAGCGTAGATCCCAGGGGTGAAGGCTACACCTTC
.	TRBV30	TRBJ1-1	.	CAWSARNTEAFF	TGTGCCTGGAGTGCCAGGAACACTGAAGCTTTCTTT
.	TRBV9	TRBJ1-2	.	CASSVVHESGYTF	TGTGCCAGCAGCGTAGTCCATGAGAGTGGCTACACCTTC
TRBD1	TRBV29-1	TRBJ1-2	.	CSATTGTGSYTF	TGCAGCGCTACAACCGGGACAGGGAGCTACACCTTC
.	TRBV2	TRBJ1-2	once	CASSEIVGGAKGYTF	TGTGCCAGCAGTGAGATTGTGGGGGGCGCGAAGGGCTACACCTTC
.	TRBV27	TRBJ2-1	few	CASSLLSGNEQFF	TGTGCCAGCAGTTTATTGTCGGGTAATGAGCAGTTCTTC
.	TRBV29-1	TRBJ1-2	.	CSVEWVFYGYTF	TGCAGCGTTGAATGGGTGTTCTATGGCTACACCTTC
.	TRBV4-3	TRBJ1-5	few	CASSQEVNQPQHF	TGCGCCAGCAGCCAAGAGGTTAATCAGCCCCAGCATTTT
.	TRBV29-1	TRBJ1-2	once	CSDQSASGYGYTF	TGCAGCGATCAAAGTGCGAGTGGATATGGCTACACCTTC
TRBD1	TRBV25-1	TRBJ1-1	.	CASTARQGNTEAFF	TGTGCCAGCACCGCTCGACAGGGGAACACTGAAGCTTTCTTT
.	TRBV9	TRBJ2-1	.	CASSPVGVGEQFF	TGTGCCAGCAGCCCCGTGGGGGTGGGGGAGCAGTTCTTC
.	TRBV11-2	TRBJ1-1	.	CASSLVEEVDLEAFF	TGTGCCAGCAGCTTAGTTGAGGAGGTCGATCTCGAAGCTTTCTTT
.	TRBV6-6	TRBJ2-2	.	CASTLTGQITGELFF	TGTGCCAGCACCCTAACCGGACAAATCACCGGGGAGCTGTTTTTT
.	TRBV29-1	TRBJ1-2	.	CSVDPGGTRDYGYTF	TGCAGCGTCGACCCAGGCGGGACAAGGGACTATGGCTACACCTTC
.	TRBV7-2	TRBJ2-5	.	CASSLEGWETQYF	TGTGCCAGCAGCTTAGAAGGGTGGGAGACCCAGTACTTC
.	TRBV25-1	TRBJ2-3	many	CASSGSGSTQYF	TGTGCCAGCAGTGGATCGGGAAGTACGCAGTATTTT
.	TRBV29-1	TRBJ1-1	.	CSVVLRLGNTEAFF	TGCAGCGTTGTCTTGAGGTTGGGGAACACTGAAGCTTTCTTT